The rows below give T cell receptor beta chains drawn from one sample of a study of cytomegalovirus exposure and HLA in healthy donors. Some clones are missing from TCRdb's copy, which holds only in-frame ones; the method was immunoSEQ multiplex PCR. This table holds 70,000 to 100,000 clones, more than 70% found once. Sequencing was carried out using PBMCs. These receptors were collected from a man younger than 35 in good health and CMV-seronegative. Both conserved end residues are trimmed from each CDR3. The order of the fields is V gene, J gene, D gene, clone size, CDR3 protein. A D gene is named only where the DNA matches it firmly. Clone size, where shown, is once, few, many, or a class for clones that have expanded.

TRBV4-1,TRBJ1-2,TRBD1,-,ASSLRDRGLLGYT
TRBV5-1,TRBJ1-2,-,-,ASSLGGPGRVSYT
TRBV13,TRBJ1-6,-,-,ASSPVPVRGADNSPLH
TRBV7-9,TRBJ1-3,-,-,ASSLGQRNTIY
TRBV4-1,TRBJ2-5,-,once,ASSQGRGSGSQETQY
TRBV6-5,TRBJ2-7,TRBD1,-,ATGTGVYEQY
TRBV18,TRBJ2-1,-,-,ASSPGRGANNEQF
TRBV6-1,TRBJ2-7,TRBD1,-,ASSESQGDYEQY
TRBV6-1,TRBJ2-2,TRBD1,-,ASRRTGGGTLY
TRBV18,TRBJ1-4,TRBD1,few,ASSPGTGLEKLF
TRBV7-9,TRBJ2-2,TRBD1,-,ASSDRVSGELF
TRBV11-3,TRBJ2-3,-,-,ASSFEGDTQY
TRBV11-2,TRBJ1-1,TRBD1,-,ASSFGTDSNEAF
TRBV30,TRBJ1-1,-,-,AWSVGQGDTEAF
TRBV7-3,TRBJ2-7,TRBD1,-,ASGTGKSYEQY
TRBV7-6,TRBJ1-3,-,-,ASSPSAGNTIY
TRBV5-4,TRBJ2-1,TRBD2,-,ASSPGLAGFRDNEQF
TRBV5-4,TRBJ2-5,-,-,ATRGGPQETQY
TRBV2,TRBJ1-4,TRBD1,once,ASSLQGAATNEKLF
TRBV6-4,TRBJ2-1,-,-,ASSDSSLGRGGEQF
TRBV7-9,TRBJ1-5,-,-,SSSLSNQPQH
TRBV4-2,TRBJ2-7,-,once,ASSQDSSELSYEQY
TRBV7-2,TRBJ2-2,TRBD2,-,ASGPWGGSTGELF
TRBV7-3,TRBJ2-7,TRBD2,few,ASSPGTSPTYEQY
TRBV7-9,TRBJ1-1,-,-,ASSPGGRQVGTEAF
TRBV30,TRBJ1-2,-,-,AWSVPFGYT
TRBV4-1,TRBJ2-3,-,-,ASSQSPRDTDTQY